The clone carrying this TCR beta chain was seen ten or more times. Its target is unknown. This sample is drawn from a study of shared clonotypes between healthy human individuals. Study-wide points: Some naive CD4 clonotypes, 4% to 6%, turned up in common across four donors. Among non-shared clonotypes, generation probabilities were lower than among those shared by all four donors.

The CDR3 has 16 residues. Donors were healthy HIV-negative adults without recently reported acute infections or vaccinations. Deep-level assay runs were performed. Clones were read by immunoSEQ multiplex PCR, and TCRdb kept only the in-frame ones, dropping some. The sample contains roughly 1 million clones, about four fifths of which appear only once. The chain recombines TRBV12-2 with TRBJ1-6; the table names TRBD1, a call not compared with the DNA. TRBV12-2 is shown as a pseudogene. The sequencing input was memory CD4+ T cells from PBMCs. Specified subset: CD45RA-negative fraction. The receptor's source is a man aged 18 to 30 in good health. Some clones in this sample may be carry-over from other donors' samples. CDR3 in DNA: TGTGCAAGTCGCTTATCCCGAGACAGGGATAATTCACCCCTCCACTTT. Encoded protein: CASRLSRDRDNSPLHF.